These T cell receptor beta chains were read from a single sample in a study of shared clonotypes between healthy human individuals. This table comes from immunoSEQ multiplex PCR, and its TCRdb copy is limited to in-frame clones, with some not included. Of around 1.5 million clones in the sample, 95% to 99% were seen once. The sample was naive CD4+ T cells sorted from blood. The receptors here all came from a young man in good health. Both conserved end residues are part of each CDR3. The D gene is left open where the match is weak. Expanded clones are given a class, and other clones once, few, many or no size at all.

D gene,V gene,J gene,clone size,CDR3 protein,CDR3 DNA
NA,TRBV30,TRBJ2-2,NA,CAWSVRRGTGELFF,TGTGCCTGGAGTGTACGACGGGGAACCGGGGAGCTGTTTTTT
NA,TRBV5-1,TRBJ1-1,NA,CASSSGWDTEAFF,TGCGCCAGCAGCTCGGGTTGGGACACTGAAGCTTTCTTT
TRBD1,TRBV18,TRBJ1-4,NA,CASSPGQGREKLFF,TGTGCCAGCTCTCCGGGACAGGGACGTGAAAAACTGTTTTTT
NA,TRBV18,TRBJ2-1,NA,CASSLPRDGEQFF,TGTGCCAGCTCACTTCCGAGGGACGGTGAGCAGTTCTTC
NA,TRBV18,TRBJ1-4,NA,CASSPAGSRDEKLFF,TGTGCCAGCTCACCAGCAGGGAGTCGGGATGAAAAACTGTTTTTT
NA,TRBV27,TRBJ2-7,NA,CASGSAYEQYF,TGTGCCAGCGGGTCTGCCTACGAGCAGTACTTC
NA,TRBV5-6,TRBJ2-7,NA,CASSTLGTSHYEQYF,TGTGCCAGCAGCACCCTCGGGACTTCTCACTACGAGCAGTACTTC
NA,TRBV11-2,TRBJ2-1,NA,CASSLGTGNYNEQFF,TGTGCCAGCAGCTTAGGTACCGGGAACTACAATGAGCAGTTCTTC
NA,TRBV30,TRBJ2-1,once,CAWSVRVGEQFF,TGTGCCTGGAGTGTAAGGGTCGGTGAGCAGTTCTTC
NA,TRBV27,TRBJ1-5,NA,CASSLRGRTYSNQPQHF,TGTGCCAGCAGTTTAAGAGGGCGAACCTATAGCAATCAGCCCCAGCATTTT
NA,TRBV28,TRBJ2-1,NA,CASSFRVRDYNEQFF,TGTGCCAGCAGTTTTCGGGTCAGGGACTACAATGAGCAGTTCTTC
NA,TRBV6-1,TRBJ2-3,NA,CASSEAVPTWLYF,TGTGCCAGCAGTGAAGCTGTGCCTACCTGGTTATATTTT
TRBD1,TRBV19,TRBJ2-5,once,CASSGRDRGLWETQYF,TGTGCCAGTAGTGGCCGGGACAGGGGATTGTGGGAGACCCAGTACTTC
NA,TRBV11-2,TRBJ2-7,NA,CASSLAPTGSYEQYF,TGTGCCAGCAGCTTAGCTCCTACAGGCTCCTACGAGCAGTACTTC
NA,TRBV5-1,TRBJ1-2,NA,CASSPIIRDSSPTF,TGCGCCAGCAGTCCAATCATACGGGACTCCTCGCCCACCTTC
NA,TRBV5-6,TRBJ2-6,NA,CASTLDFSSGANVLTF,TGTGCCAGCACTCTGGACTTTTCCTCTGGGGCCAACGTCCTGACTTTC
NA,TRBV19,TRBJ2-1,NA,CASSIDHPVGSYNEQFF,TGTGCCAGTAGTATAGATCATCCCGTGGGGTCCTACAATGAGCAGTTCTTC
NA,TRBV5-1,TRBJ2-1,NA,CASSRTALSYNEQFF,TGCGCCAGCAGCCGAACAGCTCTTTCCTACAATGAGCAGTTCTTC
TRBD1,TRBV28,TRBJ2-1,NA,CASMELTGPNNEQFF,TGTGCCAGCATGGAGCTGACAGGGCCCAACAATGAGCAGTTCTTC
TRBD1,TRBV15,TRBJ2-7,NA,CATSSSTGPYEQYF,TGTGCCACCAGCAGCTCGACAGGGCCCTACGAGCAGTACTTC
TRBD1,TRBV7-9,TRBJ1-2,NA,CASSGEDRGPRGYTF,TGTGCCAGCAGCGGAGAAGACAGGGGGCCTCGTGGCTACACCTTC
TRBD2,TRBV7-9,TRBJ2-7,NA,CASSFTSGFSYEQYF,TGTGCCAGCAGCTTTACTAGCGGGTTTTCCTACGAGCAGTACTTC
NA,TRBV19,TRBJ2-6,NA,CASSTRRGVISGANVLTF,TGTGCCAGTAGTACCCGTCGTGGGGTGATCTCTGGGGCCAACGTCCTGACTTTC